The 12 T cell receptor beta chains given below trace back to one sample, sequenced in a study of post-analysis software for immune sequencing data. Prepared TCR beta cDNA libraries contained unique molecular identifiers. TCRdb re-called the PCR reads through MiXCR, storing one row per CDR3 protein. This table has hundreds of thousands of distinct CDR3 sequences, about 50% appearing once. General study points: Patients used roughly five TRBV segments, including TRBV5-6, TRBV5-1 and TRBV20-1, more often than controls.

Their antigens remain unidentified. Sequenced input: blood. All receptors come from a girl aged 10-17 years with multiple sclerosis.

The chain uses TRBV4-1 and TRBJ2-7, with 7 bases matching TRBD1. The V and J ends lost 1 base and 2 bases, in that order; junction bases with no gene match: 5. The CDR3 totals 15 residues. Germline CDR1 reads MGHRA; CDR2 reads YSYEKL. The CDR3 DNA follows: TGCGCCAGCAGCCAAGCCCGGGGACAGCCCTACGAGCAGTACTTC. Its protein product is CASSQARGQPYEQYF.

CDR3 sequence (DNA): TGTGCCAGCCTCCTAGGGACTGTCGGCCCCTACAATGAGCAGTTCTTC. Translating gives CASLLGTVGPYNEQFF. The chain carries TRBV2 and TRBJ2-1, with D possibly TRBD2 on 6 matching bases. The CDR3 runs to 16 residues. Trimming pared 8 bases from V and 2 bases from J, leaving 19 bases between. CDR1 is SNHLY, CDR2 FYNNEI, per germline.

The chain recombines TRBV3-1 with TRBJ1-5, with D tentatively TRBD1 (5 bases). The CDR3 extends over 14 amino acids. Trimming stripped 3 bases from V and 7 bases from J, with 13 bases between. CDR1 is LGHDT, CDR2 YNNKEL, per germline (reference sequence). CDR3 bases: TGTGCCAGCAGCCAGGGACCCGGAGTACAGCCCCAGCATTTT. This codes for CASSQGPGVQPQHF.

This clonotype turned up a few times. The genes are TRBV10-3 and TRBJ2-1; D is possibly TRBD2 (7 bases). The CDR3 is 12 amino acids. The germline V and J ends were trimmed by 8 bases and 7 bases, with 12 bases remaining between them. Germline V gene lookup returns CDR1 ENHRY and CDR2 SYGVKD. This CDR3 reads CAIAGANNEQFF. CDR3 bases: TGTGCCATCGCGGGGGCAAATAATGAGCAGTTCTTC.

This clonotype came up a few times. The rearrangement links TRBV29-1 to TRBJ2-7; D possibly uses TRBD1 or TRBD2 (5 bases each). V lost 2 bases to trimming and J lost 7 bases, with 18 bases between them. Germline CDR1 SQVTM, CDR2 ANQGSEA. The CDR3 has 14 amino acids. The chain's CDR3 is CSVELGLGGWEQYF. CDR3 in DNA: TGCAGCGTTGAACTGGGGCTTGGGGGTTGGGAGCAGTACTTC.

With regard to this clonotype: A much larger clone is a single base away; this may be a read error. V usage is TRBV7-2 and J usage is TRBJ1-2, with D possibly being TRBD1 (6 bases). There are 13 residues in the CDR3. V lost 5 bases, J lost 3 bases, and 10 bases lay in between. In germline, CDR1 is SGHTA, CDR2 FQGNSA. CDR3 residues: CASSIHRDYGYTF. DNA of the CDR3: TGTGCCAGCAGCATACACAGGGACTATGGCTACACCTTC.

The chain couples TRBV6-5 to TRBJ2-7; D may be TRBD2 (6 bases). Trimming left V 6 bases short and J 3 bases short, with 18 bases between. CDR3 length: 15 amino acids. From germline, CDR1 is MNHEY and CDR2 SVGAGI. The chain's CDR3 is CASRTRDFSYYEQYF. In DNA, the CDR3 is TGTGCCAGCAGAACTCGGGACTTCAGCTACTACGAGCAGTACTTC.

CDR3 sequence: CASSTAGPPDTQYF. The CDR3 DNA reads as TGCGCCAGCAGCACAGCGGGACCCCCAGATACGCAGTATTTT. The chain has TRBV5-1 and TRBJ2-3, with TRBD2 matching 7 bases. V shed 4 bases and J 4 bases; nucleotides not matched to a gene: 6. The CDR3 runs to 14 residues. The germline gives CDR1 SGHRS, CDR2 YFSETQ.

The chain couples TRBV10-3 to TRBJ2-1; the D is unclear. Germline CDR1 reads ENHRY; CDR2 reads SYGVKD. This CDR3 has 14 residues. V was trimmed by 2 bases and J by 5 bases, leaving 10 bases between them. The CDR3 region has the DNA TGTGCCATCAGTGAGGGCCCACCCAACAATGAGCAGTTCTTC. Translating gives CAISEGPPNNEQFF.

This clonotype has just a few counts. The gene calls are TRBV6-5 and TRBJ1-4; D gene uncertain. CDR3 length: 16 residues. V was pared by 2 bases and J by 3 bases, with 13 bases between. Germline lookup yields CDR1 MNHEY and CDR2 SVGAGI. The chain's CDR3 is CASSYRVPGANEKLFF. For the CDR3, the DNA is TGTGCCAGCAGTTACAGAGTCCCCGGGGCTAATGAAAAACTGTTTTTT.

V and J are TRBV4-1 and TRBJ1-1; 8 bases are a match to TRBD1. V dropped 5 bases and J dropped 5; count of bases not matched to a gene: 10. The V gene's germline CDR1 is MGHRA and CDR2 YSYEKL. This CDR3 has 15 amino acids. The DNA of the CDR3 is TGCGCCAGCAGCTACGTCGACAGGGGAGATACTGAAGCTTTCTTT. Translation: CASSYVDRGDTEAFF.

The chain employs TRBV6-2 or TRBV6-3 and TRBJ1-2; D remains unclear. CDR3 size: 14 residues. Between the trimmed V and J ends, which lost 2 bases and 4 bases, there was a span of 11 bases. Germline lookup yields CDR1 MNHEY and CDR2 SVGEGT. The CDR3 loop reads CASSYVQRFYGYTF. The DNA of the CDR3 is TGTGCCAGCAGTTACGTACAGCGATTCTATGGCTACACCTTC.